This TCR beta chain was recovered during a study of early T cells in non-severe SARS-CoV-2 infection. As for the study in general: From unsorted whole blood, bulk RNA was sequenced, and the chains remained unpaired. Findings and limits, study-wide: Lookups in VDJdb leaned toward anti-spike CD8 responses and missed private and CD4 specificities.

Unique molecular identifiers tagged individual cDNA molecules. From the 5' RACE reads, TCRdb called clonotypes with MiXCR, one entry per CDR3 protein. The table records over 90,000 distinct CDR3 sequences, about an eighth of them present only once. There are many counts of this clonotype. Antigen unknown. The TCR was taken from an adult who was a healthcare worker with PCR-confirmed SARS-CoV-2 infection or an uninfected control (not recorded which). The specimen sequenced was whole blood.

CDR3 DNA sequence: TGTGCCAGCAGTGCCCTGGGCCCGGGAGGCTTAGGCGGGCAGTTCTTC. It yields the protein CASSALGPGGLGGQFF. The J gene is TRBJ2-1, the V gene TRBV25-1; 7 bases fit TRBD2. Per germline, CDR1 MGHDK and CDR2 SYGVNS. With V trimmed by 4 bases and J by 12 bases, 18 bases remained unmatched. The CDR3 has 16 residues.